The 4 T cell receptor beta chains listed next were all sequenced from one sample in a study of glioma-infiltrating T cells after dendritic cell vaccination. Profiled with immunoSEQ multiplex PCR; TCRdb holds only in-frame clones, not every one. The table lists roughly 100,000 clones, more than 75% of them singletons. This sample comprised blood, obtained before dendritic cell vaccination. All receptors derive from a human donor with glioblastoma.

V is TRBV18 and J is TRBJ1-1; no clear D. This CDR3 is built from 16 residues. V was cut by 0 bases and J by 6 bases, with 17 bases left in between. Germline values: CDR1 KGHSH, CDR2 LQKENI. In nucleotides, the CDR3 is TGTGCCAGCTCACCACCGGGGTCCCTTCGGGAGGCTGAAGCTTTCTTT. Translated: CASSPPGSLREAEAFF. The whole variable domain, filled in from reference TRBV18 and TRBJ1-1, reads NAGVMQNPRHLVRRRGQEARLRCSPMKGHSHVYWYRQLPEEGLKFMVYLQKENIIDESGMPKERFSAEFPKEGPSILRIQQVVRGDSAAYFCASSPPGSLREAEAFFGQGTRLTVV.

The sample holds one count of this clone. The rearrangement links TRBV12-5 to TRBJ1-1, with D possibly being TRBD1 (5 bases). The CDR3 is made up of 13 amino acids. The germline gives CDR1 LGHNT, CDR2 FRNRAP. V was clipped by 7 bases and J by 1 base, with 10 bases between them. CDR3 protein: CASVRTGNTEAFF. The CDR3 nucleotides read TGTGCTAGTGTTAGAACAGGGAACACTGAAGCTTTCTTT.

The V call is TRBV5-6, the J call TRBJ2-1; a possible D gene is TRBD2 (6 bases). V was trimmed by 0 bases and J by 9 bases, leaving 16 bases between them. CDR1 is SGHDT and CDR2 is YYEEEE in the germline V gene. The CDR3 spans 15 residues. The CDR3 coding sequence is TGTGCCAGCAGCTTGGTTCGGGACTTCCCAGCTGAGCAGTTCTTC. It encodes CASSLVRDFPAEQFF.

The chain joins TRBV28 to TRBJ2-7; D gene ambiguous. Germline-derived CDR1 and CDR2 are MDHEN and SYDVKM. There are 13 residues in the CDR3. The V gene lost 5 bases and the J gene lost 0 bases, with 8 bases spanning the gap. CDR3 region: CASSPTISYEQYF. DNA of the CDR3: TGTGCCAGCAGTCCGACAATCTCCTACGAGCAGTACTTC.